This is a list of T cell receptor beta chains from one sample in a study of T cell repertoires in cytomegalovirus infection. Their specific antigens are unknown. TCRdb analysed the reads with MiXCR anew, one entry per CDR3 protein. This repertoire shows about 330,000 distinct CDR3 sequences, about 35% found once; its top ten account for approximately 13%. This specimen was cultured PBMCs, taken from culture after CMV antigen stimulation. The receptors shown here come from a human donor in good health (CMV status not recorded). Some clones in this sample may be carry-over from other donors' samples. Each CDR3 is given with its conserved first and last residue. The D gene is left open where the match is weak. The listing skips clone size in some rows; elsewhere it reads once, few, many or a size class.

-	TRBV7-2	few	TRBJ2-7	TGTGCCAGCGGCGGGCAGCCCTACGAGCAGTACTTC	CASGGQPYEQYF
TRBD1	TRBV6-2/TRBV6-3	few	TRBJ1-5	TGTGCCAGCAGTCGACAGGGAAGTTCTCAGCCCCAGCATTTT	CASSRQGSSQPQHF
TRBD2	TRBV5-4	-	TRBJ2-3	TGTGCCAGCAGCTTGATTGGACTAGCGAGGTTGGATACGCAGTATTTT	CASSLIGLARLDTQYF
-	TRBV6-5	-	TRBJ2-3	TGTGCCAGCGGGAACAAAACTTATTACACAGATACGCAGTATTTT	CASGNKTYYTDTQYF
-	TRBV19	few	TRBJ1-4	TGTGCCAGTAGGGCCGGGACGGTTAATGAAAAACTGTTTTTT	CASRAGTVNEKLFF
-	TRBV7-2	few	TRBJ2-5	TGTGCCAGCAGCCGCGCACTGAAAGAGACCCAGTACTTC	CASSRALKETQYF
-	TRBV27	few	TRBJ2-5	TGTGCCAGCGCCACTGAACCCGGAGAGACCCAGTACTTC	CASATEPGETQYF
-	TRBV29-1	-	TRBJ1-2	TGCAGCGTTGCGGGACGCTGGGCCAATGGCTACACCTTC	CSVAGRWANGYTF
TRBD1	TRBV5-4	-	TRBJ2-2	TGTGCCAGCAGCCCCCCTACCGCACAGGGGCGTACCGGGGAGCTGTTTTTT	CASSPPTAQGRTGELFF
-	TRBV6-2/TRBV6-3	-	TRBJ2-7	TGTGCCAGCAGTAGAGCAGGGGAGCAGTACTTC	CASSRAGEQYF
-	TRBV10-3	-	TRBJ2-7	TGTGCCATCAGGGACAGTTACTTCTACGAGCAGTACTTC	CAIRDSYFYEQYF
TRBD2	TRBV20-1	few	TRBJ2-5	TGCAGTGCCGGACGACTAGCGGGAGTAGAGACCCAGTACTTC	CSAGRLAGVETQYF
TRBD1	TRBV27	-	TRBJ1-4	TGTGCCAGCAGTTTAAAACCGGGACAGCTCCTCGGGAATGAAAAACTGTTTTTT	CASSLKPGQLLGNEKLFF
-	TRBV6-1	-	TRBJ2-2	TGTGCCAGCAGGCGGGCAGGGAACACCGGGGAGCTGTTTTTT	CASRRAGNTGELFF
-	TRBV7-4	few	TRBJ1-2	TGTGCCAGCAGCTCTTCTGACTATGGCTACACCTTC	CASSSSDYGYTF
-	TRBV28	-	TRBJ1-1	TGTGCCAGCAGTCTCCCTATGACAGTGAACACTGAAGCTTTCTTT	CASSLPMTVNTEAFF
-	TRBV19	-	TRBJ1-2	TGTGCCAGTATGCGCGGGGGCACCTATGGCTACACCTTC	CASMRGGTYGYTF
-	TRBV20-1	once	TRBJ2-6	TGCAGTGCTAGAGAAGCCGGGGGAGCCCACTCTGGGGCCAACGTCCTGACTTTC	CSAREAGGAHSGANVLTF
-	TRBV10-3	-	TRBJ1-1	TGTGCCATCAGCATCCTTGCGGGGAACACTGAAGCTTTCTTT	CAISILAGNTEAFF
-	TRBV6-2/TRBV6-3	-	TRBJ2-7	TGTGCCAGCAGTGCAGGATCCGAGCAGTACTTC	CASSAGSEQYF
-	TRBV19	many	TRBJ1-6	TGTGCCAGTAGTCCGCGCGGGACCCTAAATTCACCCCTCCACTTT	CASSPRGTLNSPLHF
TRBD1	TRBV7-2	-	TRBJ2-1	TGTGCCAGCAGGTTCGCCCCGGGACAGGGCGACATCTTC	CASRFAPGQGDIF
TRBD1	TRBV7-8	-	TRBJ1-6	TGTGCCAGCAGCGGATCCGGGACAGAGAATTCACCCCTCCACTTT	CASSGSGTENSPLHF
-	TRBV19	few	TRBJ2-1	TGTGCCAGTAGCCGGGACTGGGGGAGCCACAATGAGCAGTTCTTC	CASSRDWGSHNEQFF
TRBD1	TRBV27	-	TRBJ1-4	TGTGCCAGCAGTCGGTCGACAGGGGGTGTTGAAAAACTGTTTTTT	CASSRSTGGVEKLFF
TRBD2	TRBV5-4	-	TRBJ2-1	TGTGCCAGCAGATCTACTAGCGGGATCTACAATGAGCAGTTCTTC	CASRSTSGIYNEQFF
TRBD2	TRBV4-3	-	TRBJ2-7	TGCGCCAGCTCCCATACTAGCGGGCAATACGAGCAGTACTTC	CASSHTSGQYEQYF
-	TRBV12-3/TRBV12-4	many	TRBJ1-2	TGTGCCAGCAGTTTCAGGCATAGAACAGGCCGCTACACCTTC	CASSFRHRTGRYTF
-	TRBV20-1	once	TRBJ2-1	TGCAGTGCCCTGGGGGCGTTCAGCTCCTACAATGAGCAGTTCTTC	CSALGAFSSYNEQFF
-	TRBV7-2	many	TRBJ2-7	TGTGCCAGCAGCTTGTCGGTCCCAAACTACGAGCAGTACTTC	CASSLSVPNYEQYF
TRBD1	TRBV20-1	-	TRBJ2-3	TGCAGTGCTGGACAGGGGGCCACAGATACGCAGTATTTT	CSAGQGATDTQYF